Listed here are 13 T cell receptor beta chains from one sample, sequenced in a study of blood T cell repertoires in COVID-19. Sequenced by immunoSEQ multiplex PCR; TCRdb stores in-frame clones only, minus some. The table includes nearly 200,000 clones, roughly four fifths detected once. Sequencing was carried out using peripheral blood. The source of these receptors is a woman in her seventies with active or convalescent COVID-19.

DNA for the CDR3: TGTGCCGCGCTTTACCCCGGGGAGCTGTTTTTT. Amino acids: CAALYPGELFF. The chain links TRBV30 to TRBJ2-2; no clear D. The CDR3 extends over 11 amino acids. V lost 8 bases and J lost 6, with 10 bases in between. CDR1 is GTSNPN and CDR2 is SVGIG in the germline V gene (reference sequence).

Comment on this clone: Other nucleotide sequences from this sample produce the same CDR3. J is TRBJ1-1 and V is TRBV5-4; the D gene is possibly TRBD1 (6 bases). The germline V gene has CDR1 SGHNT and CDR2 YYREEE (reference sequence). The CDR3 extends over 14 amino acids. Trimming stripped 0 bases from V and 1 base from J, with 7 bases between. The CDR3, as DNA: TGTGCCAGCAGCTTGGTCAGGGGGAACACTGAAGCTTTCTTT. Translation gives CASSLVRGNTEAFF.

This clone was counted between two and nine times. The CDR3 DNA sequence: TGTGCCACCAGCAGACCTTCCCAGGGGACTGGGGCCAACGTCCTGACTTTC. Its translation is CATSRPSQGTGANVLTF. V is TRBV15 and J is TRBJ2-6, with a possible D match to TRBD1 (6 bases). V was pared by 2 bases and J by 2 bases, with 13 bases between. Germline-derived CDR1 and CDR2 are LNHNV and YYDKDF (reference sequence). The CDR3 spans 17 residues.

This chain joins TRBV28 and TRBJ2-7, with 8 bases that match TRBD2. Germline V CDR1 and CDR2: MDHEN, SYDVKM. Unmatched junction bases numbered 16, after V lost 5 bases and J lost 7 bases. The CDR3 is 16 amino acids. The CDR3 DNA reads TGTGCCAGCAGTACGCCGGGAAGCGGGAGAGAAGGTGAGCAGTACTTC. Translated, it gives CASSTPGSGREGEQYF. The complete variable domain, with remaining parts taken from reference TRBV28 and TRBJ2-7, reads DVKVTQSSRYLVKRTGEKVFLECVQDMDHENMFWYRQDPGLGLRLIYFSYDVKMKEKGDIPEGYSVSREKKERFSLILESASTNQTSMYLCASSTPGSGREGEQYFGPGTRLTVT.

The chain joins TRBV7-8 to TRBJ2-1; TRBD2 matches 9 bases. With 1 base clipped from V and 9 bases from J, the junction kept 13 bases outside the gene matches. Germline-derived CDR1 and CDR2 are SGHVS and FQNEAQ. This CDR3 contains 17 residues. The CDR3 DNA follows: TGTGCCAGCAGCTTAGTCGGTTCGGCGGGAGGGGAGGGTGAGCAGTTCTTC. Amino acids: CASSLVGSAGGEGEQFF.

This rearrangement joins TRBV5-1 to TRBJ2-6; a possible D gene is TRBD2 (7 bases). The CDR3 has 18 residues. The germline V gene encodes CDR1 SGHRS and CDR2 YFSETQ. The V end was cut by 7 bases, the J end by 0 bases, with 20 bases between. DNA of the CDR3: TGCGCCAGCCCTACGCGGGGGCTACAAGGCTCTGGGGCCAACGTCCTGACTTTC. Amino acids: CASPTRGLQGSGANVLTF.

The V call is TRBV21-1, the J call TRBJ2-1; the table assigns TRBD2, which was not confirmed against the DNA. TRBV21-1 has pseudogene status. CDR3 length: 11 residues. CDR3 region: CASSNGTSRFF. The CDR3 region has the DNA TGTGCCAGCAGCAACGGGACTAGCAGGTTCTTC.

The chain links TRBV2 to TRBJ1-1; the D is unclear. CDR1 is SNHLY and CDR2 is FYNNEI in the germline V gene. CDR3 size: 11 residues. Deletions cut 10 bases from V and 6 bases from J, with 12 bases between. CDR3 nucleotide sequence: TGTGCCACTGAGGAGGACGCTGAAGCTTTCTTT. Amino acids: CATEEDAEAFF.

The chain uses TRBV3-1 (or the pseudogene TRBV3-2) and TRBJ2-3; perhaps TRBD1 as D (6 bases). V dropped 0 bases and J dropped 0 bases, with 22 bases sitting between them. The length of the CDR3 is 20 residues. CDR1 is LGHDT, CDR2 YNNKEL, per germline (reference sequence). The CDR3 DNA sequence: TGTGCCAGCAGCCAAGAAGGGGGTCGGCGGGCTTTCTCTAGCACAGATACGCAGTATTTT. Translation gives CASSQEGGRRAFSSTDTQYF.

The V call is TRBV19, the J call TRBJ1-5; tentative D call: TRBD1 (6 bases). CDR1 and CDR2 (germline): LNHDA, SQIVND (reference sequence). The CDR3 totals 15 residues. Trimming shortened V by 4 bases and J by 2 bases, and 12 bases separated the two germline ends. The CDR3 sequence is CASSRAGDGNQPQHF. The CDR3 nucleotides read TGTGCCAGTAGTAGGGCAGGGGATGGCAATCAGCCCCAGCATTTT.

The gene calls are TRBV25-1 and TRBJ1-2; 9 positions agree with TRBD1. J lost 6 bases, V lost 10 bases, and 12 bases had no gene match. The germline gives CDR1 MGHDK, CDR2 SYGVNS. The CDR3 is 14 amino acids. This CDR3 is CATRKTGGKDGYTF. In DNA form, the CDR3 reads TGTGCCACCAGAAAGACAGGGGGTAAGGATGGCTACACCTTC.

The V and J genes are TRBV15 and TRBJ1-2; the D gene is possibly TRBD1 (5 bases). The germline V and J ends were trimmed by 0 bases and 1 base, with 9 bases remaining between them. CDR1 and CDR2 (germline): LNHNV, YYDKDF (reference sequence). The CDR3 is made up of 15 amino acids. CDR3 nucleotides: TGTGCCACCAGCAGAGATCGGACACATAACTATGGCTACACCTTC. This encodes CATSRDRTHNYGYTF.

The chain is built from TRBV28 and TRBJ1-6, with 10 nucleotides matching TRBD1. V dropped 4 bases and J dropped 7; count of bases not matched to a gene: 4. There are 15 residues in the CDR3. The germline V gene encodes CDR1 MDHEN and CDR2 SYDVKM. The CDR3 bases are TGTGCCAGCAGTTCCCGGACAGGGGGGAATTCACCCCTCCACTTT. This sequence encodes CASSSRTGGNSPLHF.